The 25 T cell receptor beta chains below all came from one sample that was sequenced in a study of CD4 T cells in relation to SARS-CoV-2 and coronaviruses. Libraries were prepared by immunoSEQ multiplex PCR; TCRdb keeps only in-frame clonotypes and omits some of them. The sample has about 14,000 clones, 76% seen once. Their antigens remain unidentified. CD4+ T cells from unexposed donors were obtained before the COVID-19 pandemic (2011-2018). Isolation of CD4+ T cells took place after about 9 days in culture. Sequencing was performed on CD4+ T cells from PBMCs, cultured in vitro. Receptors originate from a human donor in good health.

This clone was recorded once. CDR3 coding DNA: TGTGCCAGCAGCCAGCAGTCCCCCGGGGAGCTGTTTTTT. This sequence encodes CASSQQSPGELFF. V and J are TRBV7-2 and TRBJ2-2; no firm D call. This CDR3 region has 13 residues. Germline-derived CDR1 and CDR2 are SGHTA and FQGNSA. The V end lost 5 bases, the J end lost 6 bases, and 10 bases lay between the germline ends. The full variable domain, its missing parts supplied by reference TRBV7-2 and TRBJ2-2, is GAGVSQSPSNKVTEKGKDVELRCDPISGHTALYWYRQSLGQGLEFLIYFQGNSAPDKSGLPSDRFSAERTGGSVSTLTIQRTQQEDSAVYLCASSQQSPGELFFGEGSRLTVL.

The rearrangement uses TRBV19 and TRBJ2-3; possibly TRBD1 or TRBD2 for D (5 bases each). Looked up from germline, CDR1 is LNHDA and CDR2 is SQIVND (reference sequence). Trimming took 8 bases from V and 1 from J, leaving 16 bases between them. The CDR3 covers 15 residues. CDR3 loop: CASSRGVGGTDTQYF. CDR3 nucleotides: TGTGCCAGTTCCAGAGGGGTAGGGGGCACAGATACGCAGTATTTT.

The V and J genes are TRBV6-5 and TRBJ2-1; 12 bases fit TRBD2. CDR3 length: 16 residues. Per germline, CDR1 MNHEY and CDR2 SVGAGI. The V and J ends lost 4 bases and 4 bases, in that order; junction bases with no gene match: 5. The CDR3 DNA reads TGTGCCAGCAGTTCCAGACTAGCGGGAGTTTACAATGAGCAGTTCTTC. Its protein is CASSSRLAGVYNEQFF.

The rearrangement joins TRBV3-1 (or the pseudogene TRBV3-2) to TRBJ2-7; D is possibly TRBD2 (6 bases). V was clipped by 4 bases and J by 8 bases, with 24 bases between them. In germline, CDR1 is LGHDT, CDR2 YNNKEL (reference sequence). CDR3 length: 16 amino acids. The CDR3 loop is CASSRLRDFTSAQQYF. CDR3 nucleotide sequence: TGTGCCAGCAGCCGCCTCCGGGACTTTACTTCTGCGCAGCAGTACTTC.

This clone showed up just a few times. This rearrangement joins TRBV6-4 to TRBJ2-1; no definite D call. The V gene's germline CDR1 is MRHNA and CDR2 SNTAGT. This CDR3 has 15 residues. V lost 3 bases to trimming and J lost 6 bases, with 15 bases between them. This CDR3 is CASSETGSYANEQFF. In DNA form, the CDR3 reads TGTGCCAGCAGTGAGACCGGATCGTATGCCAATGAGCAGTTCTTC.

The CDR3 DNA is TGTGCCAGCAGCTTAGGAGGGAGGTTAAATGTGGAGCAGTTCTTC. It yields the protein CASSLGGRLNVEQFF. V and J are TRBV11-3 and TRBJ2-1, with D perhaps matching TRBD2 (6 bases). The CDR3 runs to 15 residues. V was shortened by 1 base and J by 10 bases, with 17 bases between the two germline ends. Germline V gene lookup returns CDR1 SGHNT and CDR2 YENEEA.

The rearrangement uses TRBV12-5 and TRBJ1-1; D remains ambiguous. Trimming took 2 bases from V and 5 from J, leaving 21 bases between them. This CDR3 comprises 17 residues. CDR1 and CDR2 from the germline V gene are LGHNT and FRNRAP. As DNA, the CDR3 is TGTGCTAGTGGTTTGCCGACGGTCCGACGGGGAGGGACTGAAGCTTTCTTT. Its translation: CASGLPTVRRGGTEAFF.

The chain has TRBV28 and TRBJ1-1; 7 bases are a match to TRBD1. The CDR3 length is 12 residues. Germline values: CDR1 MDHEN, CDR2 SYDVKM. The J segment lost 10 bases and the V segment lost 5 bases, leaving 7 bases of the junction unmatched. The CDR3 is CASSQPQGIAFF. The CDR3 DNA follows: TGTGCCAGCAGTCAGCCACAGGGGATAGCTTTCTTT.

V usage is TRBV27 and J usage is TRBJ2-7; D possibly matches TRBD1 or TRBD2 (5 bases each). The CDR3 sequence is 15 residues long. The V gene lost 3 bases and the J gene lost 3 bases, with 15 bases spanning the gap. Germline CDR1 is MNHEY and CDR2 is SMNVEV (reference sequence). In DNA form, the CDR3 reads TGTGCCAGCAGTTTCGGGACCAACCAACTCTACGAGCAGTACTTC. Protein product: CASSFGTNQLYEQYF.

The chain is built from TRBV2 and TRBJ2-7; 10 bases align to TRBD1. This CDR3 has 14 residues. The J segment lost 3 bases and the V segment lost 5 bases, leaving 4 bases of the junction unmatched. Germline lookup yields CDR1 SNHLY and CDR2 FYNNEI. CDR3 protein: CASSRDRGVYEQYF. For the CDR3, the DNA is TGTGCCAGCAGTAGGGACAGGGGAGTCTACGAGCAGTACTTC. Full variable domain (remainder filled in from reference TRBV2 and TRBJ2-7): EPEVTQTPSHQVTQMGQEVILRCVPISNHLYFYWYRQILGQKVEFLVSFYNNEISEKSEIFDDQFSVERPDGSNFTLKIRSTKLEDSAMYFCASSRDRGVYEQYFGPGTRLTVT.

The V and J genes are TRBV20-1 and TRBJ2-5; TRBD1 matches 7 bases. V trimming: 4 bases; J trimming: 5 bases; junction bases outside the gene matches: 1. The CDR3 runs to 11 residues. Germline V lookup: CDR1 DFQATT, CDR2 SNEGSKA (reference sequence). CDR3 in DNA: TGCAGTGCTAACAGGGGTGAGACCCAGTACTTC. Translated, it gives CSANRGETQYF.

This clone was counted once. The chain carries TRBV4-1 and TRBJ1-4, with D perhaps matching TRBD1 (5 bases). CDR1 is MGHRA, CDR2 YSYEKL, per germline. Deletions cut 0 bases from V and 4 bases from J, with 9 bases between. This CDR3 contains 15 residues. CDR3 sequence reads: CASSQDGANNEKLFF. CDR3 in DNA: TGCGCCAGCAGCCAAGATGGGGCCAATAATGAAAAACTGTTTTTT.

This chain links TRBV19 with TRBJ2-1; weak D call: TRBD2 (7 bases). This CDR3 has 18 amino acids. Trimming removed 0 bases at V and 6 bases at J, with 21 bases between. Germline-derived CDR1 and CDR2 are LNHDA and SQIVND (reference sequence). CDR3 in amino acids: CASSIDTRGASSRNEQFF. The CDR3 DNA is TGTGCCAGTAGTATAGATACCCGGGGGGCCTCGAGTCGCAATGAGCAGTTCTTC.

The chain's CDR3 is CASSARLASDSYEQYF. CDR3 in DNA: TGTGCCAGTAGCGCTAGACTAGCGTCGGACTCCTACGAGCAGTACTTC. The chain combines TRBV19 with TRBJ2-7; 8 bases align to TRBD2. The CDR3 length is 16 residues. With V trimmed by 6 bases and J by 0 bases, 10 bases remained unmatched. Germline-derived CDR1 and CDR2 are LNHDA and SQIVND (reference sequence).

This clone was seen more than once but under ten times. The chain couples TRBV24-1 to TRBJ1-2; D is unclear. Germline CDR1 and CDR2: KGHDR and SFDVKD. The CDR3 length is 12 residues. Trimming stripped 10 bases from V and 6 bases from J, with 14 bases between. CDR3 DNA: TGTGCCACTAGCTTACGGGGAAATGGCTACACCTTC. Protein: CATSLRGNGYTF.

This clone has a single count. This chain connects TRBV6-1 to TRBJ2-5, with 11 bases aligning to TRBD1. The CDR3 extends over 15 amino acids. Trimming cost V 0 bases and J 4 bases; bases outside gene matches: 1. Germline V gene lookup returns CDR1 MNHNS and CDR2 SASEGT. The CDR3: CASSEAGTGGETQYF. The DNA for the CDR3 is TGTGCCAGCAGTGAAGCGGGGACAGGGGGAGAGACCCAGTACTTC.

CDR3 DNA sequence: TGTGCCAGTAGTATGAGTTCAGGGAGCAATCAGCCCCAGCATTTT. It encodes CASSMSSGSNQPQHF. The chain recombines TRBV19 with TRBJ1-5; possibly TRBD1 for D (5 bases). The germline gives CDR1 LNHDA, CDR2 SQIVND (reference sequence). This CDR3 contains 15 residues. V was shortened by 3 bases and J by 1 base, with 10 bases between the two germline ends.

The chain has TRBV23-1 and TRBJ2-1, with TRBD2 as a possible D gene (6 bases). TRBV23-1 is an ORF; its function is uncertain. This CDR3 contains 18 residues. The V and J ends lost 3 bases and 7 bases respectively, with 25 bases between them. This CDR3 reads CASSQSGGLREKGNEQFF. In nucleotides, the CDR3 is TGCGCCAGCAGTCAGTCAGGTGGTCTACGGGAGAAGGGGAATGAGCAGTTCTTC.

The chain combines TRBV30 with TRBJ1-2; D unclear. Germline CDR1 GTSNPN, CDR2 SVGIG (reference sequence). The length of the CDR3 is 12 residues. V dropped 4 bases and J dropped 5 bases, with 11 bases sitting between them. CDR3 coding DNA: TGTGCCTGGACCATGTGGCAGTATGGCTACACCTTC. Its protein is CAWTMWQYGYTF.

The V call is TRBV3-1 (or the pseudogene TRBV3-2), the J call TRBJ1-3; D is uncertain. Germline V gene sequence: CDR1 LGHDT, CDR2 YNNKEL (reference sequence). CDR3 length equals 16 residues. The germline V and J ends were trimmed by 3 bases and 0 bases, with 12 bases remaining between them. The CDR3 DNA is TGTGCCAGCAGCCAGGCAGGCCGCAACTCTGGAAACACCATATATTTT. Its translation: CASSQAGRNSGNTIYF.

V usage is TRBV6-5 and J usage is TRBJ1-1, with D unresolved. The CDR3 is 12 residues long. CDR1 is MNHEY, CDR2 SVGAGI, per germline. Trimming took 8 bases from V and 3 from J, leaving 10 bases between them. The CDR3 sequence: CASRDPDTEAFF. The CDR3 nucleotides are TGTGCCAGCCGAGACCCTGACACTGAAGCTTTCTTT.

The J gene is TRBJ1-5, the V gene TRBV28; no firm D call. Germline assignment: CDR1 MDHEN and CDR2 SYDVKM. The CDR3 runs to 14 residues. V lost 4 bases and J lost 1, with 8 bases in between. In DNA form, the CDR3 reads TGTGCCAGCAGTTCTGGAGGGAGCAATCAGCCCCAGCATTTT. It codes for CASSSGGSNQPQHF.

This clone was seen once. The CDR3 sequence: CASSLRRDRDRPNNEQFF. In DNA form, the CDR3 reads TGTGCCAGCAGCCTACGACGGGACCGGGACAGGCCTAACAATGAGCAGTTCTTC. The V gene is TRBV7-8, the J gene TRBJ2-1; 8 bases agree with TRBD1. The V and J ends lost 5 bases and 5 bases, in that order; junction bases with no gene match: 17. The CDR3 runs to 18 residues. Germline values: CDR1 SGHVS, CDR2 FQNEAQ. The variable domain in full, completed from reference TRBV7-8 and TRBJ2-1, reads GAGVSQSPRYKVAKRGQDVALRCDPISGHVSLFWYQQALGQGPEFLTYFQNEAQLDKSGLPSDRFFAERPEGSVSTLKIQRTQQEDSAVYLCASSLRRDRDRPNNEQFFGPGTRLTVL.

The J gene is TRBJ2-5, the V gene TRBV5-6; TRBD2 aligns across 14 bases. J was trimmed by 5 bases and V by 0 bases; bases with no gene match: 0. Germline V gene sequence: CDR1 SGHDT, CDR2 YYEEEE. The CDR3 runs 15 residues. CDR3 nucleotides: TGTGCCAGCAGCTTGGGACTAGCGGGAGGGGAGACCCAGTACTTC. It codes for CASSLGLAGGETQYF.

The chain is built from TRBV10-3 and TRBJ2-2; 10 nucleotides align to TRBD1. V shed 8 bases and J 2 bases; nucleotides not matched to a gene: 29. This CDR3 has 23 residues. Germline V gene lookup returns CDR1 ENHRY and CDR2 SYGVKD. CDR3 DNA: TGTGCCATCCACCCAGAGTGGGGGAAAAACATTGTGGGGACAGGGGAAAACACCGGGGAGCTGTTTTTT. Amino acids: CAIHPEWGKNIVGTGENTGELFF.